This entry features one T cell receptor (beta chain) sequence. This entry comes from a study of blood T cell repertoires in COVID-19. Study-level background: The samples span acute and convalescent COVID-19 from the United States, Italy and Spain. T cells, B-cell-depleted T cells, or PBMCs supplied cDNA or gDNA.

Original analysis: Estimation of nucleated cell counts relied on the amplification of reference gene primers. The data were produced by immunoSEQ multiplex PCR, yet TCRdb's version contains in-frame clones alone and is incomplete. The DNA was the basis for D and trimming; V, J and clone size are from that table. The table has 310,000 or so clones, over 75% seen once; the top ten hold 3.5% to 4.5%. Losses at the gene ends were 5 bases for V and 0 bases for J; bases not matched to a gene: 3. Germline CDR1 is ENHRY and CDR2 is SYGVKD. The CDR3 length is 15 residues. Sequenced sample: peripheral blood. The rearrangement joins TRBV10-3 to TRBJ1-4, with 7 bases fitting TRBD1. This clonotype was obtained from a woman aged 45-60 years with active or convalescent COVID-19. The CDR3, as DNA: TGTGCCATCAGTCAGGGGGAGGCAACTAATGAAAAACTGTTTTTT. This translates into CAISQGEATNEKLFF.